The rows below give T cell receptor beta chains drawn from one sample of a study of blood T cells in healthy people across ages. TCRdb reprocessed the 5' RACE reads with MiXCR, giving one entry per CDR3 protein. This sample has about 1.8 million distinct CDR3 sequences, with about 50% found just once. Sequenced input: blood. The receptors were sampled from a woman in her forties in good health. The CDR3 runs from the conserved cysteine through the conserved F or W. The D gene is left open where the match is weak. Only part of the rows carry a size: once, few, many, or a class if the clone is expanded.

j_call v_call clone_size d_call cdr3_aa cdr3_nt
TRBJ2-5 TRBV5-1 NA NA CASSWAGPRQETQYF TGCGCCAGCAGCTGGGCGGGACCTCGCCAGGAGACCCAGTACTTC
TRBJ2-7 TRBV6-2/TRBV6-3 few NA CASAKGPYEQYF TGTGCCAGCGCTAAGGGTCCCTACGAGCAGTACTTC
TRBJ1-4 TRBV20-1 NA NA CSARDTTGLSEKLFF TGCAGTGCTAGAGATACAACAGGTCTTAGTGAAAAACTGTTTTTT
TRBJ2-1 TRBV2 few NA CASSRDNAYGMVEQFF TGTGCCAGCAGCCGGGACAACGCATACGGGATGGTTGAGCAGTTCTTC
TRBJ2-1 TRBV14 NA NA CASSHHLEARPSEQFF TGTGCCAGCAGCCACCACCTTGAAGCACGTCCGAGTGAGCAGTTCTTC
TRBJ2-3 TRBV2 once NA CASDEKTSTDTQYF TGTGCCAGCGACGAAAAGACTAGCACAGATACGCAGTATTTT
TRBJ1-5 TRBV7-2 many NA CASSLTRGGGQPQHF TGTGCCAGCAGTCTAACTAGGGGCGGCGGTCAGCCCCAGCATTTT
TRBJ1-1 TRBV7-2 NA NA CASSLAPRGGGTEAFF TGTGCCAGCAGCTTAGCCCCCAGGGGAGGGGGCACTGAAGCTTTCTTT
TRBJ2-1 TRBV7-3 NA TRBD2 CASSLIRGTNNEQFF TGTGCCAGCAGCTTAATTCGCGGGACTAACAATGAGCAGTTCTTC
TRBJ1-2 TRBV7-2 NA TRBD1 CASSFKVGTGNGYTF TGTGCCAGCAGCTTTAAAGTCGGGACAGGGAATGGCTACACCTTC
TRBJ2-1 TRBV12-3/TRBV12-4 NA TRBD2 CASSPLTSGGVNEQFF TGTGCCAGCAGCCCCCTGACTAGCGGGGGGGTTAATGAGCAGTTCTTC
TRBJ2-3 TRBV6-5 NA NA CAAVHPTTDTQYF TGTGCCGCTGTACATCCCACCACAGATACGCAGTATTTT
TRBJ1-1 TRBV7-2 NA TRBD1 CASSARDRGRTEAFF TGTGCCAGCAGCGCCCGGGACAGGGGGCGTACTGAAGCTTTCTTT
TRBJ2-4 TRBV20-1 NA TRBD1 CSARTGFENIQYF TGCAGTGCTCGGACAGGGTTCGAAAACATTCAGTACTTC
TRBJ2-7 TRBV28 NA NA CASSPPRGGSHEQYF TGTGCCAGCAGTCCCCCAAGGGGGGGGTCCCACGAGCAGTACTTC
TRBJ1-2 TRBV5-6 NA TRBD1 CASSPGTGGLNGYTF TGTGCCAGCAGTCCTGGGACAGGGGGACTCAATGGCTACACCTTC
TRBJ2-3 TRBV20-1 NA NA CSARDYLRTTDTQYF TGCAGTGCTAGAGACTATTTAAGAACCACAGATACGCAGTATTTT
TRBJ2-1 TRBV6-5 NA NA CASSEWQGVSSHEQFF TGTGCCAGCAGCGAGTGGCAGGGCGTTAGTTCTCATGAGCAGTTCTTC
TRBJ2-3 TRBV24-1 once NA CATSDFRRSSTDTQYF TGTGCCACCAGTGATTTTAGGCGGAGCAGCACAGATACGCAGTATTTT
TRBJ1-1 TRBV6-5 NA NA CASSYSRDPAFF TGTGCCAGCAGTTACTCTAGGGATCCGGCTTTCTTT
TRBJ2-1 TRBV7-2 few NA CASSLSQVSSYNEQFF TGTGCCAGCAGCCTGAGTCAGGTGAGCTCCTACAATGAGCAGTTCTTC
TRBJ1-5 TRBV7-2 NA NA CASSKVVNQPQHF TGTGCCAGCAGCAAGGTCGTCAATCAGCCCCAGCATTTT
TRBJ2-7 TRBV3-1 NA NA CASRPRGSYLYEQYF TGTGCCAGCAGACCCCGGGGGTCCTACCTTTACGAGCAGTACTTC
TRBJ1-2 TRBV12-5 NA TRBD1 CASGLTPGQGNGYTF TGTGCTAGTGGTTTGACCCCGGGACAGGGGAACGGCTACACCTTC
TRBJ2-6 TRBV4-3 few NA CASSQQLTSSGANVLTF TGCGCCAGCAGCCAACAATTAACTAGCTCTGGGGCCAACGTCCTGACTTTC
TRBJ2-4 TRBV4-2 few TRBD1 CASTPGTGQNIQYF TGTGCCAGCACGCCAGGGACAGGGCAAAACATTCAGTACTTC
TRBJ2-5 TRBV29-1 NA NA CSVFGLQAGETQYF TGCAGCGTTTTCGGCCTTCAGGCAGGGGAGACCCAGTACTTC
TRBJ2-3 TRBV5-1 NA NA CASSFSHGPATDTQYF TGCGCCAGCAGCTTTTCTCATGGCCCGGCTACAGATACGCAGTATTTT
TRBJ2-3 TRBV28 NA NA CASSPPGNYGFYTQYF TGTGCCAGCAGTCCTCCGGGTAACTACGGCTTTTATACGCAGTATTTT
TRBJ1-5 TRBV20-1 few NA CSASRQGSNQPQHF TGCAGTGCTAGCAGGCAGGGAAGCAATCAGCCCCAGCATTTT
TRBJ1-4 TRBV7-2 NA TRBD1 CASSWDRGVNEKLFF TGTGCCAGCAGCTGGGACAGGGGCGTTAATGAAAAACTGTTTTTT
TRBJ2-5 TRBV4-1 NA TRBD1 CASSPRTGRFWETQYF TGCGCCAGCAGCCCGCGGACAGGGAGGTTTTGGGAGACCCAGTACTTC
TRBJ2-3 TRBV20-1 NA NA CSARDPPDTQYF TGCAGTGCTAGAGATCCTCCCGATACGCAGTATTTT
TRBJ1-2 TRBV6-5 NA NA CASSYRRNYGYTF TGTGCCAGCAGTTACCGCCGAAACTATGGCTACACCTTC
TRBJ2-3 TRBV29-1 NA TRBD2 CSVGGGVRADTQYF TGCAGCGTTGGCGGGGGGGTGCGGGCAGATACGCAGTATTTT
TRBJ2-5 TRBV7-3 NA NA CASSYSEKETQYF TGTGCCAGCAGCTATAGCGAGAAAGAGACCCAGTACTTC
TRBJ2-6 TRBV24-1 NA NA CATAARRPGANVLTF TGTGCCACTGCGGCCAGGAGGCCTGGGGCCAACGTCCTGACTTTC
TRBJ2-7 TRBV28 few NA CASSFTSRGSSYEQYF TGTGCCAGCAGTTTTACGTCTCGGGGTAGCTCCTACGAGCAGTACTTC
TRBJ2-1 TRBV12-3/TRBV12-4 NA TRBD2 CASSSGDFNEQFF TGTGCCAGCAGTAGCGGGGATTTTAATGAGCAGTTCTTC
TRBJ1-4 TRBV7-8 NA TRBD1 CASSPPGQGHEKLFF TGTGCCAGCAGCCCTCCGGGACAGGGTCATGAAAAACTGTTTTTT
TRBJ1-1 TRBV20-1 NA TRBD1 CSARGQGEAFF TGCAGTGCTAGAGGACAGGGTGAAGCTTTCTTT
TRBJ1-5 TRBV3-1 NA NA CASSQSGLGNQPQHF TGTGCCAGCAGCCAATCGGGGTTGGGCAATCAGCCCCAGCATTTT
TRBJ2-7 TRBV27 NA TRBD1 CASSFGDRVYEQYF TGTGCCAGCAGTTTCGGGGACAGGGTTTACGAGCAGTACTTC
TRBJ2-5 TRBV5-1 few NA CASSAGQIETQYF TGCGCCAGCAGCGCGGGACAGATAGAGACCCAGTACTTC
TRBJ1-4 TRBV4-2 NA NA CASSQEQANEKLFF TGTGCCAGCAGCCAAGAACAGGCTAATGAAAAACTGTTTTTT
TRBJ2-3 TRBV20-1 few NA CSATLSSAPGADTQYF TGCAGTGCTACTCTTTCTAGCGCTCCAGGCGCAGATACGCAGTATTTT
TRBJ2-1 TRBV7-2 NA TRBD1 CASSKRTGSPYNERFF TGTGCCAGCAGCAAGCGGACAGGGTCCCCCTACAATGAGCGGTTCTTC
TRBJ2-4 TRBV29-1 NA NA CSVAGQGKNIQYF TGCAGCGTTGCGGGCCAGGGGAAAAACATTCAGTACTTC
TRBJ1-6 TRBV15 NA NA CATSRDRADVDSPLHF TGTGCCACCAGCAGAGATCGCGCAGACGTAGATTCACCCCTCCACTTT